This T cell receptor (beta chain) was obtained from a study of CD8 T cells in Susac syndrome. As for the study in general: Blood was drawn from Susac syndrome patients while they were therapy-naive, on corticosteroids, or on intravenous immunoglobulin alone.

Roughly 0.45 to 1 ug RNA was reverse transcribed with random hexamers. TCRdb fed the immunoSEQ multiplex PCR reads into MiXCR, producing one record per CDR3 protein. The sample has 110,000 to 150,000 distinct CDR3 sequences, approximately 94% seen once. Germline V gene data show CDR1 as SEHNR and CDR2 as FQNEAQ (reference sequence). CDR3 size: 14 residues. V shed 5 bases and J 1 base; nucleotides not matched to a gene: 4. TEMRA cells underwent FACS enrichment and CD8+ and CD4+ T cells underwent negative isolation. V usage is TRBV7-9 and J usage is TRBJ2-5; 7 nucleotides line up with TRBD1. The specimen sequenced was CD4+ T cells from PBMCs. The receptor comes from a human donor with Susac syndrome. The CDR3 is CASSVNRGQETQYF. In nucleotides, the CDR3 is TGTGCCAGCAGCGTAAACAGGGGCCAAGAGACCCAGTACTTC.